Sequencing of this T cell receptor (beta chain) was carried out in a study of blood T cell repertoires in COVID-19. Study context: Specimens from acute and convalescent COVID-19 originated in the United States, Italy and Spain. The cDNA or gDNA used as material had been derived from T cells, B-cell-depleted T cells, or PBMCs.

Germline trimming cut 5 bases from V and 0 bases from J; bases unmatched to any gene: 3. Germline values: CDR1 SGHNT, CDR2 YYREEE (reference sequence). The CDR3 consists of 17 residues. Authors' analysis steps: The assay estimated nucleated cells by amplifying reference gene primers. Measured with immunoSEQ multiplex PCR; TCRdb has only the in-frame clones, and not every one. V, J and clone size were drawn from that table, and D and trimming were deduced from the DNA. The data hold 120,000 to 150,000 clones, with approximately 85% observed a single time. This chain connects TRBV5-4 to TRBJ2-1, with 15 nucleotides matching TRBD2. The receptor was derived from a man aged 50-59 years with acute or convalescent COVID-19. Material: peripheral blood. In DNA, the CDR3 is TGTGCCAGCAGTCGGACTAGCGGGAGGGCCTCCTACAATGAGCAGTTCTTC. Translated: CASSRTSGRASYNEQFF.